What follows are 12 T cell receptor beta chains derived from one specimen sequenced in a study of spatial heterogeneity in lung cancer. One entry per CDR3 protein, called by TCRdb with MiXCR from the 5' RACE reads. The repertoire consists of around 87,000 distinct CDR3 sequences, with 10% to 15% occurring once and the leading ten covering more than 40%. Time point meaning: sample taken at primary tumor resection. The sequencing here drew on PBMCs, taken at surgery. The receptors stem from a male donor with early-stage non-small cell lung cancer.

This chain links TRBV5-1 with TRBJ2-1; D remains unclear. Germline V lookup: CDR1 SGHRS, CDR2 YFSETQ. Trimming cost V 1 base and J 6 bases, with 11 bases left between them. This CDR3 region has 14 residues. CDR3 loop: CASSLTTQSNEQFF. The CDR3 nucleotides read TGCGCCAGCAGCTTGACTACACAATCCAATGAGCAGTTCTTC.

This clonotype appeared many times. V gene TRBV5-1 combines with J gene TRBJ2-3; D not certain. The CDR3 has 15 residues. Germline V gene lookup returns CDR1 SGHRS and CDR2 YFSETQ. V lost 3 bases and J lost 0, with 11 bases in between. This chain's CDR3 is CASSSSRASTDTQYF. The CDR3 DNA reads TGCGCCAGCAGCTCGTCCAGAGCTAGCACAGATACGCAGTATTTT.

Many counts were recorded for this clonotype. The chain combines TRBV20-1 with TRBJ1-3, with D maybe TRBD1 (5 bases). The V and J ends lost 6 bases and 4 bases respectively, with 16 bases between them. The CDR3 runs 14 residues. CDR1 and CDR2 (germline): DFQATT, SNEGSKA (reference sequence). CDR3 region: CSASGPVSGNTIYF. The DNA for the CDR3 is TGCAGTGCCTCAGGGCCGGTGTCCGGAAACACCATATATTTT.

V usage is TRBV6-2 or TRBV6-3 and J usage is TRBJ1-5; no definite D call. Deletions cut 4 bases from V and 4 bases from J, with 8 bases between. Germline CDR1 is MNHEY and CDR2 is SVGEGT. The CDR3 runs to 13 residues. The CDR3 region has the DNA TGTGCCAGCAGTTGGAGGGATAATCAGCCCCAGCATTTT. This encodes CASSWRDNQPQHF.

This clonotype showed up just a few times. The rearrangement links TRBV29-1 to TRBJ2-1; 8 nucleotides line up with TRBD1. Losses at the gene ends were 7 bases for V and 3 bases for J; bases not matched to a gene: 5. The CDR3 runs to 13 residues. Germline V lookup: CDR1 SQVTM, CDR2 ANQGSEA. CDR3 protein: CSGGQGFYNEQFF. The CDR3 coding sequence is TGCAGCGGAGGACAGGGCTTCTACAATGAGCAGTTCTTC.

This rearrangement joins TRBV6-2 or TRBV6-3 to TRBJ1-5; TRBD1 is a possible D gene (5 bases). Germline V lookup: CDR1 MNHEY, CDR2 SVGEGT. The CDR3 is 16 residues long. Between the trimmed V and J ends, which lost 7 bases and 1 base, there was a span of 17 bases. The CDR3 here is CASMVLDNGSNQPQHF. Written as DNA, the CDR3 is TGTGCCAGCATGGTTTTGGACAACGGGAGCAATCAGCCCCAGCATTTT.

This clonotype showed up just a few times. The chain recombines TRBV7-8 with TRBJ2-7, with 9 bases lining up with TRBD1. J lost 4 bases, V lost 3 bases, and 7 bases had no gene match. Germline values: CDR1 SGHVS, CDR2 FQNEAQ. The CDR3 totals 15 residues. The CDR3: CASSFTTGTGYEQYF. Written as DNA, the CDR3 is TGTGCCAGCAGCTTCACCACCGGGACAGGGTACGAGCAGTACTTC.

This clonotype was picked up many times. CDR3 nucleotides: TGTGCCAGTAGTACAGGACAGGGGAATGAGCAGTTCTTC. This gives the protein CASSTGQGNEQFF. J is TRBJ2-1 and V is TRBV19, with 9 bases matching TRBD1. Germline loops: CDR1 LNHDA, CDR2 SQIVND (reference sequence). The CDR3 sequence is 13 residues long. J lost 7 bases, V lost 4 bases, and 2 bases had no gene match.

This clonotype was counted between two and nine times. J is TRBJ2-1 and V is TRBV3-1; tentatively, D is TRBD1 (5 bases). The germline gives CDR1 LGHDT, CDR2 YNNKEL (reference sequence). This CDR3 is 14 amino acids long. Trimming left V 1 base short and J 8 bases short, with 12 bases between. The CDR3 here is CASSQAVGPHEQFF. CDR3 nucleotides: TGTGCCAGCAGCCAAGCGGTGGGGCCCCATGAGCAGTTCTTC.

The CDR3 region has the DNA TGTGCCAGCAGCTTGGTAGACAGGGAGCAGTACTTC. This encodes CASSLVDREQYF. The gene calls are TRBV5-4 and TRBJ2-7; D is possibly TRBD1 (6 bases). The CDR3 extends over 12 amino acids. CDR1 is SGHNT and CDR2 is YYREEE in the germline V gene (reference sequence). Trimming removed 0 bases from V and 7 bases from J, with 8 bases in between.

This clonotype came up many times. The chain carries TRBV28 and TRBJ1-1; D is uncertain. Germline V gene data show CDR1 as MDHEN and CDR2 as SYDVKM. The V end lost 10 bases, the J end lost 5 bases, and 17 bases lay between the germline ends. The CDR3 spans 13 residues. The CDR3 reads CATLRFKVTEAFF. As DNA, the CDR3 is TGTGCCACACTCCGGTTTAAGGTAACTGAAGCTTTCTTT. Using reference TRBV28 and TRBJ1-1 for the parts outside the CDR3, the full variable domain is DVKVTQSSRYLVKRTGEKVFLECVQDMDHENMFWYRQDPGLGLRLIYFSYDVKMKEKGDIPEGYSVSREKKERFSLILESASTNQTSMYLCATLRFKVTEAFFGQGTRLTVV.

V gene TRBV6-2 or TRBV6-3 combines with J gene TRBJ2-6, with D unclear. The V end lost 0 bases, the J end lost 5 bases, and 11 bases lay between the germline ends. The CDR3 is 16 residues long. Germline V lookup: CDR1 MNHEY, CDR2 SVGEGT. This CDR3 reads CASSYSAAVRANVLTF. CDR3 nucleotide sequence: TGTGCCAGCAGTTACTCGGCGGCTGTTAGGGCCAACGTCCTGACTTTC.